The 15 T cell receptor beta chains below come from one sample, sequenced in a study of regulatory T cells in long-lasting Graves disease. Time point denoted: persistent/refractory GD, antithyroid drugs over 5 years with positive TRAb. PBMC-derived RNA was used for the TCR library. Researchers made TCR beta libraries by using iRepertoire HTBI primers and running Arm-PCR on CDR3 regions. TCRdb called the multiplex PCR reads again in MiXCR, with one record for every CDR3 protein. The sample has about 470,000 distinct CDR3 sequences, 20% to 25% seen once; the top ten hold roughly 7%. The sample here was peripheral blood mononuclear cells (PBMCs), taken when the disease was refractory, from a patient treated with antithyroid drugs. These receptors all stem from a female donor with Graves disease.

Many counts were recorded for this clonotype. The chain employs TRBV12-3 or TRBV12-4 and TRBJ2-7, with D maybe TRBD2 (5 bases). V lost 0 bases, J lost 1 base, and 19 bases lay in between. The CDR3 has 18 amino acids. CDR3 coding DNA: TGTGCCAGCAGTTTAGCCCCCCCTCGAGGAGGTCGGTCCTACGAGCAGTACTTC. Protein: CASSLAPPRGGRSYEQYF.

This clonotype occurred many times. The V gene is TRBV11-2, the J gene TRBJ1-2, with D possibly being TRBD1 (6 bases). Germline V gene sequence: CDR1 SGHAT, CDR2 FQNNGV. V shed 5 bases and J shed 2 bases, with 12 bases lying between them. This CDR3 region has 14 residues. The CDR3 region has the DNA TGTGCCAGCAGCAGGGACATAACCAACTATGGCTACACCTTC. Translating gives CASSRDITNYGYTF.

This clonotype has at least ten counts. This rearrangement joins TRBV28 to TRBJ2-5; D tentatively reads TRBD1 or TRBD2 (7 bases each). The CDR3 sequence is 17 residues long. Germline V CDR1 and CDR2: MDHEN, SYDVKM. Deletions cut 2 bases from V and 4 bases from J, with 20 bases between. In nucleotides, the CDR3 is TGTGCCAGCAGTTTAGCGGCGAGGGGCAGGGGGGGAGAGACCCAGTACTTC. It codes for CASSLAARGRGGETQYF.

The table lists this clonotype with a few counts. This sequence joins TRBV6-9 and TRBJ2-2; 7 bases match TRBD2. Germline loops: CDR1 MNHGY, CDR2 SVAAGI. This CDR3 has 15 residues. V gave up 3 bases and J gave up 5 bases; unmatched junction bases: 6. CDR3 sequence: CASSYGLAATGELFF. For the CDR3, the DNA is TGTGCCAGCAGTTACGGGCTAGCGGCGACCGGGGAGCTGTTTTTT.

This clonotype has a handful of counts. The chain has TRBV7-9 and TRBJ1-1; D is ambiguous. Germline CDR1 and CDR2: SEHNR and FQNEAQ (reference sequence). The CDR3 sequence is 14 residues long. The ends were cut back, 1 base at V and 4 bases at J, with 10 bases in the middle. The CDR3 reads CASSLGRSGTEAFF. In DNA form, the CDR3 reads TGTGCCAGCAGCTTAGGGAGATCTGGCACTGAAGCTTTCTTT.

This clonotype was detected ten times or more. The chain is built from TRBV20-1 and TRBJ1-6; a possible D gene is TRBD1 (6 bases). This CDR3 has 13 amino acids. The germline gives CDR1 DFQATT, CDR2 SNEGSKA (reference sequence). With 6 bases removed from V and 8 bases from J, the gap between germline ends came to 14 bases. The CDR3 protein is CSASAGEDSPLHF. The CDR3, as DNA: TGCAGTGCCTCGGCAGGGGAGGATTCACCCCTCCACTTT.

This clonotype was counted ten times or more. The V and J genes are TRBV7-9 and TRBJ2-5, with 8 bases that match TRBD1. CDR3 length: 14 residues. The V segment lost 5 bases and the J segment 2 bases; nucleotides outside the gene matches: 4. Germline V gives CDR1 SEHNR, CDR2 FQNEAQ (reference sequence). CDR3 nucleotide sequence: TGTGCCAGCAGCCCCGGGACAGGACAAGAGACCCAGTACTTC. It specifies CASSPGTGQETQYF.

Points on this clonotype: A much larger clone is a single base away; this may be a read error. This chain connects TRBV12-3 or TRBV12-4 to TRBJ1-4; D gene unclear. The CDR3 sequence is 11 residues long. The ends were cut back, 3 bases at V and 8 bases at J, with 4 bases in the middle. CDR3 in amino acids: CASSFTEKLFF. In nucleotides, the CDR3 is TGTGCCAGCAGTTTTACGGAAAAACTGTTTTTT.

This clonotype was observed at least ten times. The rearrangement links TRBV6-2 or TRBV6-3 to TRBJ1-5; D might be TRBD1 (6 bases). The germline V gene has CDR1 MNHEY and CDR2 SVGEGT. CDR3 size: 17 residues. Trimming shortened V by 1 base and J by 5 bases, and 18 bases separated the two germline ends. In nucleotides, the CDR3 is TGTGCCAGCAGTTACTTCTACCTACAGGGTACGTATCAGCCCCAGCATTTT. It encodes CASSYFYLQGTYQPQHF.

This clonotype was seen ten or more times. The chain links TRBV29-1 to TRBJ1-5; TRBD1 matches 10 bases. V lost 4 bases, J lost 3 bases, and 9 bases stayed unmatched. This CDR3 has 16 residues. Germline CDR1 is SQVTM and CDR2 is ANQGSEA. CDR3 region: CSVGISGTGANQPQHF. CDR3 in DNA: TGCAGCGTTGGAATCTCCGGGACAGGGGCCAATCAGCCCCAGCATTTT.

This chain links TRBV7-9 with TRBJ1-4; TRBD1 might be the D (5 bases). The germline CDR1 and CDR2 sequences are SEHNR and FQNEAQ (reference sequence). V lost 4 bases to trimming and J lost 0 bases, with 18 bases between them. The CDR3 sequence is 18 residues long. The CDR3 DNA follows: TGTGCCAGCAGCTCCCCCCAGGGAGGAGCTGCAACTAATGAAAAACTGTTTTTT. Its translation: CASSSPQGGAATNEKLFF. Complete variable domain (other parts from reference TRBV7-9 and TRBJ1-4): DTGVSQNPRHKITKRGQNVTFRCDPISEHNRLYWYRQTLGQGPEFLTYFQNEAQLEKSRLLSDRFSAERPKGSFSTLEIQRTEQGDSAMYLCASSSPQGGAATNEKLFFGSGTQLSVL.

This clonotype was recorded at least ten times. This chain joins TRBV3-1 and TRBJ1-1; D not certain. The CDR3 runs to 14 residues. Between the trimmed V and J ends, which lost 0 bases and 7 bases, there was a span of 12 bases. Germline V gene sequence: CDR1 LGHDT, CDR2 YNNKEL (reference sequence). CDR3 in amino acids: CASSQEVPNGEAFF. CDR3 in DNA: TGTGCCAGCAGCCAAGAAGTCCCCAATGGTGAAGCTTTCTTT.

This clonotype was picked up a small number of times. The chain combines TRBV7-9 with TRBJ2-2; 9 bases map to TRBD2. Germline CDR1 SEHNR, CDR2 FQNEAQ (reference sequence). The CDR3 totals 16 residues. V lost 5 bases, J lost 6 bases, and 10 bases stayed unmatched. The CDR3 protein is CASSPMREGLAGELFF. The CDR3 nucleotides read TGTGCCAGCAGCCCTATGCGGGAGGGCCTGGCCGGGGAGCTGTTTTTT.

This chain joins TRBV12-3 or TRBV12-4 and TRBJ1-1, with D possibly matching TRBD1 (6 bases). The germline V and J ends were trimmed by 6 bases and 7 bases, with 18 bases remaining between them. This CDR3 is 14 amino acids long. The CDR3 region has the DNA TGTGCCAGCAGCGAAAGACGACAGGCCCTTGAAGCTTTCTTT. Translation gives CASSERRQALEAFF.

V and J are TRBV4-1 and TRBJ2-5, with 13 bases identical to TRBD2. CDR1 and CDR2 (germline): MGHRA, YSYEKL. J gave up 1 base and V 4 bases, and 9 bases lay outside the gene matches. CDR3 length: 18 residues. The CDR3 nucleotides read TGCGCCAGCAGCCGAGCGACCGGGACTAGCGGGGCCCAAGAGACCCAGTACTTC. Translating it yields CASSRATGTSGAQETQYF.